The clone carrying this T cell receptor beta chain has ten or more counts. This CDR3 has 15 amino acids. CDR1 is SGHDN and CDR2 is FVKESK in the germline V gene. V shed 6 bases and J 8 bases; nucleotides not matched to a gene: 11. The source of the sample is a study of regulatory T cells in long-lasting Graves disease. Arm-PCR of CDR3 regions with iRepertoire HTBI primers generated TCR beta libraries. TCRdb recomputed calls from the multiplex PCR reads with MiXCR, one row per CDR3 protein. The sample has 370,000 or so distinct CDR3 sequences; 15% to 20% are singletons. Time point noted: newly diagnosed GD, antithyroid drugs for less than 3 months. RNA from PBMCs was the source of the TCR library. These data also featured in a second study, about T cells in Graves' hyperthyroidism and ophthalmopathy.

The clonotype comes from a young woman with Graves disease. Sequenced material: peripheral blood mononuclear cells (PBMCs), taken at new diagnosis, from a patient treated with antithyroid drugs. The genes are TRBV14 and TRBJ2-1, with 9 nucleotides matching TRBD1. In DNA form, the CDR3 reads TGTGCCAGCAGGGGTACAGGGGGCGCTGGGGATGAGCAGTTCTTC. Protein product: CASRGTGGAGDEQFF.